The 24 T cell receptor beta chains in this list originate from one sample, sequenced in a study of OX40 agonist ivuxolimab in advanced cancers. Clones were sequenced by immunoSEQ multiplex PCR, and TCRdb holds only the in-frame ones, with some missing. The sample yields tens of thousands of clones, 80% to 95% seen once. Sequenced material: CD4+ or CD8+ T cells sorted from blood, taken in a trial of the OX40 agonist ivuxolimab. All receptors come from an adult with an advanced solid tumor such as melanoma, head and neck, liver or kidney cancer.

This clone came up once. The genes are TRBV5-6 and TRBJ2-1, with D perhaps matching TRBD2 (6 bases). Per germline, CDR1 SGHDT and CDR2 YYEEEE. Trimming cost V 1 base and J 10 bases, with 12 bases left between them. There are 13 residues in the CDR3. CDR3 DNA: TGTGCCAGCAGCTTGAACGGGGGTGGGGAGCAGTTCTTC. Its translation: CASSLNGGGEQFF.

The chain combines TRBV29-1 with TRBJ1-2; D is unclear. Germline assignment: CDR1 SQVTM and CDR2 ANQGSEA. V lost 6 bases and J 8 bases, leaving 19 bases between the germline ends. The CDR3 runs to 13 residues. The CDR3 DNA follows: TGCAGCGTCCCTCGCGGCAGGTCGGGCGGCTACACCTTC. It codes for CSVPRGRSGGYTF.

This clone is a singleton in its sample. The rearrangement links TRBV19 to TRBJ1-5, with 9 bases matching TRBD1. The CDR3 sequence is 14 residues long. With 10 bases clipped from V and 2 bases from J, the junction kept 6 bases outside the gene matches. Germline-derived CDR1 and CDR2 are LNHDA and SQIVND (reference sequence). Here the CDR3 reads CATGQGRGNQPQHF. CDR3 sequence (DNA): TGTGCCACGGGACAGGGCCGGGGCAATCAGCCCCAGCATTTT.

The rearrangement uses TRBV7-3 and TRBJ2-7, with D uncertain. CDR3 length equals 13 residues. V gave up 4 bases and J gave up 5 bases, with 12 bases separating them. CDR1 is SGHTA, CDR2 FQGTGA, per germline. The CDR3: CASSSDTLDEQYF. CDR3 DNA sequence: TGTGCCAGCAGCTCGGATACCCTGGACGAGCAGTACTTC.

The chain employs TRBV6-4 and TRBJ1-2; 7 nucleotides match TRBD1. CDR1 and CDR2 from the germline V gene are MRHNA and SNTAGT. V shed 2 bases, J shed 5 bases, and the junction held 5 bases outside the gene matches. This CDR3 contains 14 residues. The CDR3 spells CASSDTGQEYGYTF. CDR3 DNA: TGTGCCAGCAGTGACACCGGACAGGAATATGGCTACACCTTC.

The CDR3 region is CASSSSQGIADTQYF. As DNA, the CDR3 is TGTGCCAGCAGCTCAAGTCAGGGGATCGCAGATACGCAGTATTTT. V gene TRBV7-9 combines with J gene TRBJ2-3; tentative D call: TRBD1 (6 bases). V lost 4 bases and J lost 4, with 15 bases in between. The CDR3 covers 15 residues. CDR1 is SEHNR and CDR2 is FQNEAQ in the germline V gene (reference sequence). The full variable domain, in which reference TRBV7-9 and TRBJ2-3 provide the parts outside the CDR3, is DTGVSQNPRHKITKRGQNVTFRCDPISEHNRLYWYRQTLGQGPEFLTYFQNEAQLEKSRLLSDRFSAERPKGSFSTLEIQRTEQGDSAMYLCASSSSQGIADTQYFGPGTRLTVL.

For the CDR3, the DNA is TGTGCCAGTAGTCTCGGGACGGCTGGAAACACCATATATTTT. As protein: CASSLGTAGNTIYF. The chain carries TRBV19 and TRBJ1-3, with TRBD1 as a possible D gene (5 bases). The CDR3 runs 14 residues. Germline V lookup: CDR1 LNHDA, CDR2 SQIVND (reference sequence). With 5 bases removed from V and 2 bases from J, the gap between germline ends came to 10 bases.

The chain employs TRBV19 and TRBJ2-4; D is undetermined. The V and J ends lost 3 bases and 0 bases respectively, with 15 bases between them. Germline V CDR1 and CDR2: LNHDA, SQIVND (reference sequence). CDR3 length equals 17 residues. Written as DNA, the CDR3 is TGTGCCAGTAGTATTGACCGGGTCTCTATAGCCAAAAACATTCAGTACTTC. It is translated as CASSIDRVSIAKNIQYF.

This chain connects TRBV19 to TRBJ2-2; no definite D call. Between the trimmed V and J ends, which lost 2 bases and 0 bases, there was a span of 13 bases. The CDR3 length is 17 residues. Looked up from germline, CDR1 is LNHDA and CDR2 is SQIVND (reference sequence). The CDR3 bases are TGTGCCAGTAGTATACCCGAGGAACTTACGAACACCGGGGAGCTGTTTTTT. It is translated as CASSIPEELTNTGELFF.

This clone was seen a single time. The chain has TRBV6-5 and TRBJ2-7; no clear D. Germline CDR1 is MNHEY and CDR2 is SVGAGI. The CDR3 covers 12 residues. V gave up 0 bases and J gave up 2 bases, with 2 bases separating them. The CDR3 DNA reads TGTGCCAGCAGTTACTCTACCTACGAGCAGTACTTC. Protein product: CASSYSTYEQYF.

This sequence joins TRBV6-1 and TRBJ2-7; 8 bases fit TRBD2. The ends lost 8 bases at V and 5 bases at J; junction bases unmatched: 8. This CDR3 spans 13 amino acids. Germline CDR1 MNHNS, CDR2 SASEGT. Here the CDR3 DNA reads TGTGCCAGCTCAGATCGGGGGGGCCACGAGCAGTACTTC. Encoded protein: CASSDRGGHEQYF.

The chain joins TRBV9 to TRBJ2-1; 7 bases map to TRBD2. CDR3 length equals 15 residues. V was clipped by 3 bases and J by 1 base; unmatched bases: 4. The V gene's germline CDR1 is SGDLS and CDR2 YYNGEE. The CDR3 reads CASSAHSGSYNEQFF. The CDR3 region has the DNA TGTGCCAGCAGCGCCCATAGCGGGTCCTACAATGAGCAGTTCTTC. Full variable domain (rest looked up from reference TRBV9 and TRBJ2-1): DSGVTQTPKHLITATGQRVTLRCSPRSGDLSVYWYQQSLDQGLQFLIQYYNGEERAKGNILERFSAQQFPDLHSELNLSSLELGDSALYFCASSAHSGSYNEQFFGPGTRLTVL.

The V and J genes are TRBV19 and TRBJ2-2; TRBD1 agrees at 9 bases. Per germline, CDR1 LNHDA and CDR2 SQIVND (reference sequence). The CDR3 runs to 15 residues. V trimming: 6 bases; J trimming: 7 bases; junction bases outside the gene matches: 9. In DNA, the CDR3 is TGTGCCAGTAGCCGGGACAGGGATACAAACGGGGAGCTGTTTTTT. It codes for CASSRDRDTNGELFF.

The chain employs TRBV2 and TRBJ2-1; D might be TRBD2 (6 bases). The CDR3 is made up of 20 amino acids. The germline gives CDR1 SNHLY, CDR2 FYNNEI. V was clipped by 5 bases and J by 4 bases, with 30 bases between them. The CDR3: CASSPLGGKDLQAMYNEQFF. CDR3 coding DNA: TGTGCCAGCAGTCCCTTAGGAGGGAAAGACCTGCAGGCTATGTACAATGAGCAGTTCTTC.

The chain couples TRBV7-9 to TRBJ2-1; TRBD2 matches 11 bases. The J segment lost 4 bases and the V segment lost 4 bases, leaving 9 bases of the junction unmatched. The CDR3 length is 17 residues. CDR1 is SEHNR and CDR2 is FQNEAQ in the germline V gene (reference sequence). The CDR3 region is CASSSPELAGGYNEQFF. The CDR3 bases are TGTGCCAGCAGCTCCCCAGAGCTAGCGGGAGGTTACAATGAGCAGTTCTTC.

The chain uses TRBV6-6 and TRBJ2-4; TRBD1 aligns across 10 bases. CDR3 length: 16 amino acids. CDR1 is MNHNY and CDR2 is SVGAGI in the germline V gene (reference sequence). The V segment lost 2 bases and the J segment 11 bases; nucleotides outside the gene matches: 12. CDR3 in amino acids: CASSYPLGEGTGVQYF. CDR3 DNA: TGTGCCAGCAGTTACCCGCTGGGCGAGGGGACAGGGGTTCAGTACTTC.

The J gene is TRBJ2-2, the V gene TRBV7-9; D possibly corresponds to TRBD1 (6 bases). The germline V and J ends were trimmed by 5 bases and 0 bases, with 10 bases remaining between them. There are 15 residues in the CDR3. Germline CDR1 reads SEHNR; CDR2 reads FQNEAQ (reference sequence). Written as DNA, the CDR3 is TGTGCCAGCAGCCCCACAGGGACGAACACCGGGGAGCTGTTTTTT. As protein: CASSPTGTNTGELFF.

This chain joins TRBV9 and TRBJ2-7; TRBD1 is a possible D gene (6 bases). Germline V CDR1 and CDR2: SGDLS, YYNGEE. V was pared by 4 bases and J by 1 base, with 18 bases between. The CDR3 covers 16 residues. The CDR3 region is CASSITPGQTSYEQYF. The CDR3 region has the DNA TGTGCCAGCAGCATAACGCCGGGACAAACTTCCTACGAGCAGTACTTC.

The chain combines TRBV4-1 with TRBJ2-1; D not certain. Per germline, CDR1 MGHRA and CDR2 YSYEKL. The V end lost 0 bases, the J end lost 8 bases, and 8 bases lay between the germline ends. The CDR3 has 13 amino acids. Here the CDR3 reads CASSQERLDEQFF. The CDR3 DNA follows: TGCGCCAGCAGCCAAGAGCGCCTGGATGAGCAGTTCTTC.

This chain joins TRBV25-1 and TRBJ2-7; 7 bases match TRBD2. Germline lookup yields CDR1 MGHDK and CDR2 SYGVNS. The CDR3 has 11 amino acids. V shed 4 bases, J shed 7 bases, and the junction held 1 base outside the gene matches. The CDR3 sequence is CASSVGGEQYF. The CDR3 coding sequence is TGTGCCAGCAGTGTGGGGGGGGAGCAGTACTTC.

The genes are TRBV9 and TRBJ2-1; D tentatively reads TRBD1 or TRBD2 (5 bases each). The CDR3 sequence is 14 residues long. Trimming left V 0 bases short and J 7 bases short, with 11 bases between. Germline V lookup: CDR1 SGDLS, CDR2 YYNGEE. Written as DNA, the CDR3 is TGTGCCAGCAGCGTAGGTGGGACGTTTAATGAGCAGTTCTTC. Protein sequence: CASSVGGTFNEQFF.

V usage is TRBV28 and J usage is TRBJ2-3; possibly TRBD2 for D (7 bases). V was clipped by 2 bases and J by 0 bases, with 12 bases between them. Germline CDR1 and CDR2: MDHEN and SYDVKM. The CDR3 covers 16 residues. CDR3 nucleotides: TGTGCCAGCAGTTTAAGGGGGGGCGCGAGCACAGATACGCAGTATTTT. It is translated as CASSLRGGASTDTQYF.

This clone was counted a single time. The genes are TRBV28 and TRBJ2-5, with 11 bases fitting TRBD1. The CDR3 spans 17 residues. Germline V lookup: CDR1 MDHEN, CDR2 SYDVKM. The V and J ends lost 3 bases and 2 bases, in that order; junction bases with no gene match: 8. The CDR3 coding sequence is TGTGCCAGCAGTTTTGGACAGGGGGCGCTTGGGCAAGAGACCCAGTACTTC. As protein: CASSFGQGALGQETQYF.

The rearrangement uses TRBV27 and TRBJ2-1, with 14 bases aligning to TRBD2. This CDR3 contains 16 residues. Looked up from germline, CDR1 is MNHEY and CDR2 is SMNVEV (reference sequence). Losses at the gene ends were 5 bases for V and 3 bases for J; bases not matched to a gene: 3. CDR3 loop: CASSKGTSGGYNEQFF. CDR3 sequence (DNA): TGTGCCAGCAGTAAGGGGACTAGCGGGGGCTACAATGAGCAGTTCTTC.